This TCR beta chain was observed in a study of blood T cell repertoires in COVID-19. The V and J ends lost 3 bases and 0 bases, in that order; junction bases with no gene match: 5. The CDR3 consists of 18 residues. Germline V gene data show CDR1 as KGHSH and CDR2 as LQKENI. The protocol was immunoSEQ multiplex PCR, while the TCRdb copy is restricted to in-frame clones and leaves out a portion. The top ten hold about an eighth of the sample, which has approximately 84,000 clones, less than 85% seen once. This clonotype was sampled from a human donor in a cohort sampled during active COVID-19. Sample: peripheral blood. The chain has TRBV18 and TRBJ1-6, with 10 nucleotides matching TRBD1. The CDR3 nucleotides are TGTGCCAGCTCACCGACAGGGGGCTCAAGCTCCTATAATTCACCCCTCCACTTT. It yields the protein CASSPTGGSSSYNSPLHF.